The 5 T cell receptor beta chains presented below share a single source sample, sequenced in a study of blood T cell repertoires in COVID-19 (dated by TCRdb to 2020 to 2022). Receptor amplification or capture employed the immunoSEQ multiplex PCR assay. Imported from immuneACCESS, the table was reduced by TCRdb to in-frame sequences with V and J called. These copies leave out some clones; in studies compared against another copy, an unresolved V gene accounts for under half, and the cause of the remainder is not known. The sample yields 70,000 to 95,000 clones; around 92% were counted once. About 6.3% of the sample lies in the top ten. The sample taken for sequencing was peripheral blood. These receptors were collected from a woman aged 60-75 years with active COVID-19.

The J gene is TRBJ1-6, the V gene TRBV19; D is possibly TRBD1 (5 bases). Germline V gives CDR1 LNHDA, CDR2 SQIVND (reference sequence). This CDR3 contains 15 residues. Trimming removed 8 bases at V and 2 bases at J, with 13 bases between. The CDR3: CASRQGRTYNSPLHF. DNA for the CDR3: TGTGCCAGTCGCCAGGGTAGGACCTATAATTCACCCCTCCACTTT.

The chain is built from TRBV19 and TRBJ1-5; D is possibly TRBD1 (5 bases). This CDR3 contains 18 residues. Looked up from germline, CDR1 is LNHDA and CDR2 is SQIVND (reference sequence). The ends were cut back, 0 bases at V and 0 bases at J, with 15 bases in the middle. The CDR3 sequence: CASSIEPQAGRSNQPQHF. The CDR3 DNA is TGTGCCAGTAGTATAGAACCGCAGGCAGGGCGTAGCAATCAGCCCCAGCATTTT.

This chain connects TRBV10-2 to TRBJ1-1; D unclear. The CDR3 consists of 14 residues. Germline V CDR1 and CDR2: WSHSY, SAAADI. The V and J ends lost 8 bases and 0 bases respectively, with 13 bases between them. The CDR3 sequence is CASLGPVMNTEAFF. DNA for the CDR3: TGCGCCAGCCTTGGGCCGGTGATGAACACTGAAGCTTTCTTT.

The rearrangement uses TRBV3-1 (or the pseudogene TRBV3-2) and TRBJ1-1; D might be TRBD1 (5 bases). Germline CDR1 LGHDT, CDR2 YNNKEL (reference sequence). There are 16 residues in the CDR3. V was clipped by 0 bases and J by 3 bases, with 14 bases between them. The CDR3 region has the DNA TGTGCCAGCAGCCAAGATCTCGGGGGTCGGGACACTGAAGCTTTCTTT. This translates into CASSQDLGGRDTEAFF.

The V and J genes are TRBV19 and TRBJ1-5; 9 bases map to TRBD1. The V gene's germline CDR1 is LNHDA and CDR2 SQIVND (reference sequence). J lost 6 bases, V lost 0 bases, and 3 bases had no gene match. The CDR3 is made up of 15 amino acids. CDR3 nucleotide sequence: TGTGCCAGTAGTATAGACGGGACAGGGAGTCAGCCCCAGCATTTT. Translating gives CASSIDGTGSQPQHF.